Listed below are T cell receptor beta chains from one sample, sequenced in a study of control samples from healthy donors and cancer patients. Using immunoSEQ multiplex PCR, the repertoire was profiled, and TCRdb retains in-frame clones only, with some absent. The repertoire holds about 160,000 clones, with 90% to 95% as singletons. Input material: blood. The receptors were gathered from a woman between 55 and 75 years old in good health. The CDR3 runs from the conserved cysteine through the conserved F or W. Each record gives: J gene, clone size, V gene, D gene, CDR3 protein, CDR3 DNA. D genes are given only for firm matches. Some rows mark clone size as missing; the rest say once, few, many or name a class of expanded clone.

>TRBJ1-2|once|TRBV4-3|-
CASSQDSGSGLGYGYTF
TGCGCCAGCAGCCAAGATTCTGGGTCGGGGCTCGGCTATGGCTACACCTTC
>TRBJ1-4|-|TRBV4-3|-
CASSQDWAGEDEKLFF
TGCGCCAGCAGCCAAGATTGGGCAGGGGAAGATGAAAAACTGTTTTTT
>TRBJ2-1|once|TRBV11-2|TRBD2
CASSLVLLRGGPPAEQFF
TGTGCCAGCAGCTTAGTCTTGTTGCGGGGGGGACCTCCCGCTGAGCAGTTCTTC
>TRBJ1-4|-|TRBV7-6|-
CASSLDLQNEKLFF
TGTGCCAGCAGCTTAGATCTCCAAAATGAAAAACTGTTTTTT
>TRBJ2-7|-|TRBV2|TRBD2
CASSEVGGGAVDEQYF
TGTGCCAGCAGTGAGGTCGGCGGGGGGGCCGTCGACGAGCAGTACTTC
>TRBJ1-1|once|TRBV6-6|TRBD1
CASSKYRGRNTEAFF
TGTGCCAGCAGTAAGTACAGGGGTCGGAACACTGAAGCTTTCTTT
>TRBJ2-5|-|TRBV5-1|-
CASSFQQLETQYF
TGCGCCAGCAGCTTTCAACAGTTGGAGACCCAGTACTTC
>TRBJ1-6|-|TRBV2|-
CASSSSPGTRNSPLHF
TGTGCCAGCAGTAGTTCCCCGGGGACGCGTAATTCACCCCTCCACTTT
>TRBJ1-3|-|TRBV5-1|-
CASSLVLGGLGNTIYF
TGCGCCAGCAGCTTGGTGTTAGGGGGGCTCGGAAACACCATATATTTT
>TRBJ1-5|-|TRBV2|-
CASSEGRRVGQPQHF
TGTGCCAGCAGTGAAGGGCGCAGGGTAGGTCAGCCCCAGCATTTT
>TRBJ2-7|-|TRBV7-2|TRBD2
CASSLVAGGSSYEQYF
TGTGCCAGCAGCTTAGTAGCGGGGGGTTCCTCCTACGAGCAGTACTTC
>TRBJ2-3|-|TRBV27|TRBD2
CASSSIGAGGQKDTQYF
TGTGCCAGCAGTTCCATCGGGGCGGGGGGCCAAAAAGATACGCAGTATTTT
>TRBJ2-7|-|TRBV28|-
CASSSTGSSYEQYF
TGTGCCAGCAGTAGCACAGGGAGCTCCTACGAGCAGTACTTC
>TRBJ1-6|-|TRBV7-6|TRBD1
CASSAQGDGAPLHF
TGTGCCAGCAGCGCGCAGGGGGATGGGGCACCCCTCCACTTT
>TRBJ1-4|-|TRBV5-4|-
CASSFVTGPNEKLFF
TGTGCCAGCAGCTTCGTGACCGGACCCAATGAAAAACTGTTTTTT
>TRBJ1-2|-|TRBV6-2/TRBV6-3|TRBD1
CASSYWEGQVLYGYTF
TGTGCCAGCAGTTACTGGGAAGGACAGGTCCTCTATGGCTACACCTTC
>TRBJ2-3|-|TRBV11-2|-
CASSLDRRGTQYF
TGTGCCAGCAGCTTAGATAGACGCGGTACGCAGTATTTT
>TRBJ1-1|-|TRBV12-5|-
CASGLVGGTEAFF
TGTGCTAGTGGTTTGGTAGGGGGCACTGAAGCTTTCTTT
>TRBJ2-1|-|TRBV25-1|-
CASSEQGVGDREQFF
TGTGCCAGCAGTGAACAGGGAGTGGGGGATCGGGAGCAGTTCTTC
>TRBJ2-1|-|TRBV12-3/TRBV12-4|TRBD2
CASTPVAGGKFF
TGTGCCAGCACCCCGGTAGCGGGGGGAAAGTTCTTC
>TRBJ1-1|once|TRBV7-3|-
CASSLEGGMNTEAFF
TGTGCCAGCAGCTTAGAGGGGGGGATGAACACTGAAGCTTTCTTT
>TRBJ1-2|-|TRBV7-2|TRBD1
CASSPKGGGNYGYTF
TGTGCCAGCAGCCCTAAAGGGGGCGGAAACTATGGCTACACCTTC
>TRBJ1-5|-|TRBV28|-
CASSQGGNQPQHF
TGTGCCAGCAGCCAAGGAGGGAATCAGCCCCAGCATTTT
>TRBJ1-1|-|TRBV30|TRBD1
CAWSVTGLPLAFF
TGTGCCTGGAGTGTGACAGGGCTCCCTTTGGCTTTCTTT
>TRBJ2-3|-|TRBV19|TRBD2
CASSPGLPTDTQYF
TGTGCCAGTAGCCCGGGACTACCTACAGATACGCAGTATTTT
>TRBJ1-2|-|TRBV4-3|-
CASSHKQGLGYTF
TGCGCCAGCAGCCACAAACAGGGCCTTGGCTACACCTTC
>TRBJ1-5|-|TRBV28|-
CASSFGSGRQPQHF
TGTGCCAGCAGTTTCGGATCAGGGCGCCAGCCCCAGCATTTT
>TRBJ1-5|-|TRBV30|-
CAWSDTGRRRNQPQHF
TGTGCCTGGAGTGACACAGGGAGGAGGCGCAATCAGCCCCAGCATTTT
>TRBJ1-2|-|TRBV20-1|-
CSARADNGYTF
TGCAGTGCCCGGGCGGACAATGGCTACACCTTC
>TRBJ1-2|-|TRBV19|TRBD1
CASSLETGLFAGYTF
TGTGCCAGTAGTCTCGAGACAGGGTTGTTTGCTGGCTACACCTTC
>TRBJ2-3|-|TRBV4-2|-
CASTDYLRDSGTDTQYF
TGTGCCAGCACCGACTATTTACGAGACAGTGGCACAGATACGCAGTATTTT
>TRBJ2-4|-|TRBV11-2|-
CASSSPFVAKNIQYF
TGTGCCAGCAGCTCACCTTTCGTAGCCAAAAACATTCAGTACTTC